This T cell receptor (beta chain) was identified during a study of blood T cells in healthy people across ages (dated by TCRdb to about 2015). Notes on the research overall: Template switching captured roughly one uniquely barcoded TCR beta cDNA molecule per two T cells in model experiments. Age-related changes in TCR beta repertoire diversity were measured in the study by deep sequencing normalized with unique cDNA molecular identifiers. Four age groups were formed from the donors: young (average roughly 15 years), middle-aged (roughly 38), aged (around 68) and long-lived (82). To avoid experimental bias, donors of different ages were randomly spread across the sequencing lanes. For two donors (one aged 18 to 29 and one aged 80 or older), the study analyzed two additional independent replicas of 1 million unique cDNA reads from the same blood draw.

Systemically healthy Caucasian individuals from Russia, 35 to 50 in total and aged roughly 6 to 100 years, were included as donors. Ten milliliters of peripheral blood were drawn from each donor into EDTA-treated Vacutainer tubes. Ficoll-Paque density-gradient centrifugation was used to isolate PBMCs, with at least 7 million obtained per sample. Total RNA, at least 6 micrograms per sample, was extracted from PBMCs with Trizol reagent. Naive CD45RAhigh/CD27high T cell percentages were measured by flow cytometry on a PBMC aliquot from every donor. Including cysteine and phenylalanine, the CDR3 has 13 amino acids. Left in the record is the CDR3 DNA by itself, 39 bases read in frame from the first base. In the germline V gene (reference sequence), CDR1 corresponds to DFQATT and CDR2 to SNEGSKA. This clonotype was seen just once. Its specific antigen is unknown. Per-base quality was not reported, and no clone a single base away is much larger than it.

Library creation used 5' RACE. The sequencer was an Illumina HiSeq 2500. A second PCR of about 6 to 12 cycles was performed with a sample-barcoded 5' primer and a J-beta primer mix. Each TCR beta cDNA molecule received a unique molecular identifier from a template-switch 5' adaptor carrying 12 random nucleotides. Each sample yielded at least 2.5 million CDR3-containing paired-end reads. All of the RNA was converted into first-strand cDNA using the Mint cDNA synthesis kit, with a TRBC-specific oligonucleotide serving as the primer. Following uracil-DNA glycosylase treatment, a first 18-cycle PCR with universal primers M1SS and BC2_uni_R was performed on all cDNA. Concerning the study's data processing: For normalization, 1 million high-quality reads were randomly selected from each sample, with every read carrying a distinct molecular identifier. Reads sharing molecular identifiers were discarded rather than binned into consensus sequences. CDR3 identification, clonotype clustering and error correction used MiTCR with a Q25 quality threshold and the strictest error-elimination algorithm. A nonparametric unseen species model with Euler transformation was used to estimate a lower bound on total TCR beta diversity. TCRdb took the public reads, trimmed them with fastp at Q25, ran MiXCR for clone calling and kept in-frame beta chains. Duplicate CDR3 protein sequences are folded into a single record with the most common DNA and genes. The V and J calls and clone size come from TCRdb's table, not from the authors' own analysis. The table for this sample lists some 1.5 million distinct CDR3 sequences; less than 45% of them were counted only once. About 4.1% of the sample lies in the top ten.

General findings and caveats noted by the study authors: Observed TCR beta diversity per million T cells fell roughly linearly with age, and a significant reduction was already apparent by age roughly 40. Because the CMV infection status of the donors was unknown, age-related changes in expanded clonotypes may potentially have been confounded. The percentage of naive T cells measured by flow cytometry correlated strongly with observed TCR beta diversity. Bulk unsorted PBMC profiling prevented conclusive comparison of naive and antigen-experienced compartments. The long-lived group showed more naive CD4+ T cells, fewer expanded clones and increased TCR diversity than the aged group, suggesting age selection. Estimates of total diversity based on one million sequenced T cells were regarded as lower bounds and as underestimates.

This clonotype originated in a woman aged 18-29 years in good health. Sequencing input: blood. The chain is encoded by TRBV20-1 joined to TRBJ2-2, with 7 bases in between that match TRBD2. The CDR3 corresponds to CSGLAANTGELFF. The sequenced DNA is TGCAGCGGGCTAGCGGCGAACACCGGGGAGCTGTTTTTT.